Below are 4 T cell receptor beta chains sequenced from a single sample in a study of T cells after somatic rescue of genetic block (TCRdb year 2020). Libraries were made using the immunoSEQ multiplex PCR assay. This immuneACCESS table, as held by TCRdb, lists in-frame sequences with V and J called but not all clones. Of the missing ones, under half trace to an unresolved V gene in checked studies; the others have no known cause. The sample table lists 110,000 or so clones, 75% to 95% of them with a count of one. Approximately 1.4% of the sample goes to the ten largest clones. Material: peripheral blood mononuclear cells (PBMCs). These receptor sequences come from a woman between 18 and 29 years old.

This chain links TRBV7-9 with TRBJ1-5; D is unclear. Germline CDR1 reads SEHNR; CDR2 reads FQNEAQ (reference sequence). This CDR3 has 15 residues. V lost 5 bases, J lost 2 bases, and 13 bases lay in between. The CDR3 reads CASSLHLPRNQPQHF. CDR3 in DNA: TGTGCCAGCAGCCTCCACCTACCCCGCAATCAGCCCCAGCATTTT.

This rearrangement joins TRBV19 to TRBJ2-7; TRBD1 aligns across 7 bases. The germline V gene encodes CDR1 LNHDA and CDR2 SQIVND (reference sequence). CDR3 length: 16 residues. V was clipped by 1 base and J by 3 bases; unmatched bases: 9. Written as DNA, the CDR3 is TGTGCCAGTAGTATAGGCCCTCGACAGGGCGACTACGAGCAGTACTTC. It encodes CASSIGPRQGDYEQYF.

This chain links TRBV29-1 with TRBJ1-2, with D uncertain. CDR1 is SQVTM, CDR2 ANQGSEA, per germline. The CDR3 consists of 15 residues. V was trimmed by 3 bases and J by 2 bases, leaving 16 bases between them. The CDR3 sequence is CSVDVELRRNYGYTF. CDR3 in DNA: TGCAGCGTTGATGTTGAACTCCGGAGGAACTATGGCTACACCTTC.

V is TRBV7-2 and J is TRBJ2-5, with D possibly matching TRBD2 (6 bases). Germline loops: CDR1 SGHTA, CDR2 FQGNSA. Between the trimmed V and J ends, which lost 7 bases and 0 bases, there was a span of 12 bases. The CDR3 is 14 residues long. As DNA, the CDR3 is TGTGCCAGCAAGGAGGGGATTTACCAAGAGACCCAGTACTTC. Protein: CASKEGIYQETQYF.